This TCR beta chain was sequenced for a study of graft-versus-host responses after intestinal transplantation. There are a few counts of this clone. Clones were read by immunoSEQ multiplex PCR, and TCRdb kept only the in-frame ones, dropping some. The sample comprises roughly 10,000 clones, more than 85% of which are singletons, and around 5.3% rests with the top ten. Germline V gene data show CDR1 as SGHRS and CDR2 as YFSETQ. J gave up 1 base and V 4 bases, and 3 bases lay outside the gene matches. The CDR3 runs 16 residues. The rearrangement uses TRBV5-1 and TRBJ2-7; TRBD2 aligns across 15 bases. The sequencing here drew on PBMCs, taken approximately 68 days after transplant. The sequence was obtained from a human patient who received an intestinal transplant, so some T cells may come from the graft donor. As DNA, the CDR3 is TGCGCCAGCAGCCCCGGGACTAGCGGGAGGTCCTACGAGCAGTACTTC. Protein product: CASSPGTSGRSYEQYF. The whole variable domain, remainder taken from reference TRBV5-1 and TRBJ2-7, is KAGVTQTPRYLIKTRGQQVTLSCSPISGHRSVSWYQQTPGQGLQFLFEYFSETQRNKGNFPGRFSGRQFSNSRSEMNVSTLELGDSALYLCASSPGTSGRSYEQYFGPGTRLTVT.